Listed below are T cell receptor beta chains from one sample, sequenced in a study of cytomegalovirus exposure and HLA in healthy donors. Assay used: immunoSEQ multiplex PCR; TCRdb lists only in-frame clones, some missing. This table has about 150,000 clones, around 79% appearing once. Sequenced sample: PBMCs. The receptors were gathered from a human donor in good health. The CDR3 runs from the conserved cysteine through the conserved F or W. Each record gives: clone size, D gene, J gene, V gene, CDR3 protein, CDR3 DNA. The D gene is left open where the match is weak. Size values are once, few and many counts, or a class for expanded clones, and some rows have none.

abundance: NA
d_gene: NA
j_gene: TRBJ2-2
v_gene: TRBV6-5
CDR3aa: CASSYSRFSNTGELFF
CDR3nt: TGTGCCAGCAGTTACTCGAGATTTTCGAACACCGGGGAGCTGTTTTTT

abundance: NA
d_gene: TRBD1
j_gene: TRBJ2-7
v_gene: TRBV5-4
CDR3aa: CASSLAVGQGYEQYF
CDR3nt: TGTGCCAGCAGCTTGGCCGTGGGACAGGGGTACGAGCAGTACTTC

abundance: NA
d_gene: NA
j_gene: TRBJ1-5
v_gene: TRBV6-6
CDR3aa: CASSSPAGGGQPQHF
CDR3nt: TGTGCCAGCAGTTCCCCAGCGGGGGGCGGACAGCCCCAGCATTTT

abundance: NA
d_gene: NA
j_gene: TRBJ2-7
v_gene: TRBV30
CDR3aa: CAYGPRLLDEQYF
CDR3nt: TGTGCCTACGGCCCCAGACTTTTAGACGAGCAGTACTTC

abundance: NA
d_gene: NA
j_gene: TRBJ1-6
v_gene: TRBV10-3
CDR3aa: CAISSRLNSPLHF
CDR3nt: TGTGCCATCAGTTCCAGACTGAATTCACCCCTCCACTTT

abundance: NA
d_gene: TRBD2
j_gene: TRBJ2-3
v_gene: TRBV5-4
CDR3aa: CASSLAYGRDTQYF
CDR3nt: TGTGCCAGCAGCTTGGCCTACGGGAGGGATACGCAGTATTTT

abundance: NA
d_gene: TRBD2
j_gene: TRBJ2-1
v_gene: TRBV19
CDR3aa: CASSIRLAGEIYNEQFF
CDR3nt: TGTGCCAGTAGTATAAGGCTAGCGGGAGAGATTTACAATGAGCAGTTCTTC

abundance: few
d_gene: TRBD1
j_gene: TRBJ2-5
v_gene: TRBV7-9
CDR3aa: CASSDRDSPQETQYF
CDR3nt: TGTGCCAGCAGCGACCGGGACAGCCCCCAAGAGACCCAGTACTTC

abundance: once
d_gene: TRBD2
j_gene: TRBJ2-2
v_gene: TRBV6-1
CDR3aa: CASSEGPGLAGAGELFF
CDR3nt: TGTGCCAGCAGTGAAGGCCCGGGACTAGCGGGAGCTGGGGAGCTGTTTTTT

abundance: NA
d_gene: TRBD2
j_gene: TRBJ2-1
v_gene: TRBV5-4
CDR3aa: CASSNGLFTSGGANEQFF
CDR3nt: TGTGCCAGCAGCAACGGGCTTTTTACTAGCGGGGGGGCAAATGAGCAGTTCTTC

abundance: NA
d_gene: TRBD2
j_gene: TRBJ2-2
v_gene: TRBV10-3
CDR3aa: CAITGLQNTGELFF
CDR3nt: TGTGCCATAACGGGACTACAGAACACCGGGGAGCTGTTTTTT

abundance: once
d_gene: NA
j_gene: TRBJ2-5
v_gene: TRBV27
CDR3aa: CASSRKLVTRETQYF
CDR3nt: TGTGCCAGCAGCCGAAAACTAGTCACACGAGAGACCCAGTACTTC

abundance: NA
d_gene: NA
j_gene: TRBJ2-6
v_gene: TRBV4-3
CDR3aa: CASSQEWWDFSSESGANVLTF
CDR3nt: TGCGCCAGCAGCCAAGAATGGTGGGACTTTTCTAGCGAGTCTGGGGCCAACGTCCTGACTTTC

abundance: NA
d_gene: TRBD1
j_gene: TRBJ2-7
v_gene: TRBV7-9
CDR3aa: CASSLGDRGFYEQYF
CDR3nt: TGTGCCAGCAGCTTAGGGGACAGGGGTTTCTACGAGCAGTACTTC

abundance: NA
d_gene: NA
j_gene: TRBJ2-2
v_gene: TRBV7-6
CDR3aa: CASSLAHPSHSVVNTGELFF
CDR3nt: TGTGCCAGCAGCTTAGCGCATCCTTCACATTCCGTCGTGAACACCGGGGAGCTGTTTTTT

abundance: NA
d_gene: NA
j_gene: TRBJ1-1
v_gene: TRBV10-2
CDR3aa: CASSESGRQVPEAFF
CDR3nt: TGCGCCAGCAGTGAGTCGGGCAGGCAGGTCCCTGAAGCTTTCTTT

abundance: once
d_gene: NA
j_gene: TRBJ1-2
v_gene: TRBV21-1
CDR3aa: CASSKDSAQNEAYGYTF
CDR3nt: TGTGCCAGCAGCAAAGATTCTGCGCAGAATGAGGCATATGGCTACACCTTC

abundance: NA
d_gene: NA
j_gene: TRBJ2-1
v_gene: TRBV7-6
CDR3aa: CASSQYVERTYNEQFF
CDR3nt: TGTGCCAGCAGCCAATACGTAGAGCGGACCTACAATGAGCAGTTCTTC

abundance: NA
d_gene: NA
j_gene: TRBJ2-7
v_gene: TRBV7-2
CDR3aa: CASSLEYEQYF
CDR3nt: TGTGCCAGCAGCCTTGAGTACGAGCAGTACTTC

abundance: NA
d_gene: NA
j_gene: TRBJ2-1
v_gene: TRBV5-1
CDR3aa: CASSLAGDFARKSQFF
CDR3nt: TGCGCCAGCAGCTTGGCCGGGGACTTTGCGAGAAAATCGCAGTTCTTC

abundance: NA
d_gene: NA
j_gene: TRBJ1-2
v_gene: TRBV2
CDR3aa: CASSRTRTGSYGYTF
CDR3nt: TGTGCCAGCAGTCGTACACGTACGGGGAGCTATGGCTACACCTTC

abundance: NA
d_gene: TRBD1
j_gene: TRBJ1-6
v_gene: TRBV9
CDR3aa: CASSGTGDPGSYNSPLHF
CDR3nt: TGTGCCAGCAGCGGGACAGGGGATCCTGGCTCCTATAATTCACCCCTCCACTTT

abundance: NA
d_gene: NA
j_gene: TRBJ2-7
v_gene: TRBV2
CDR3aa: CASMLIGEQYF
CDR3nt: TGTGCCAGCATGCTGATCGGCGAGCAGTACTTC

abundance: NA
d_gene: TRBD1
j_gene: TRBJ1-4
v_gene: TRBV7-9
CDR3aa: CASSASGTELFF
CDR3nt: TGTGCCAGCAGCGCTAGCGGGACAGAACTGTTTTTT

abundance: NA
d_gene: NA
j_gene: TRBJ1-1
v_gene: TRBV6-1
CDR3aa: CASSRTGDTEAFF
CDR3nt: TGTGCCAGCAGCCGAACCGGAGACACTGAAGCTTTCTTT

abundance: NA
d_gene: TRBD1
j_gene: TRBJ1-5
v_gene: TRBV19
CDR3aa: CASSMTTGSNQPQHF
CDR3nt: TGTGCCAGTAGTATGACGACAGGGAGCAATCAGCCCCAGCATTTT

abundance: NA
d_gene: NA
j_gene: TRBJ2-7
v_gene: TRBV18
CDR3aa: CASSPWRGEEYEQYF
CDR3nt: TGTGCCAGCTCACCATGGAGGGGAGAAGAGTACGAGCAGTACTTC

abundance: few
d_gene: TRBD1
j_gene: TRBJ2-7
v_gene: TRBV10-3
CDR3aa: CAISETQGAGEQYF
CDR3nt: TGTGCCATCAGTGAGACACAGGGGGCAGGCGAGCAGTACTTC

abundance: NA
d_gene: TRBD2
j_gene: TRBJ2-2
v_gene: TRBV4-2
CDR3aa: CASSLLAGVDGELFF
CDR3nt: TGTGCCAGCAGCCTACTAGCGGGAGTTGACGGGGAGCTGTTTTTT

abundance: NA
d_gene: NA
j_gene: TRBJ1-2
v_gene: TRBV7-9
CDR3aa: CASSLITDGYTF
CDR3nt: TGTGCCAGCAGCTTAATCACAGATGGCTACACCTTC

abundance: NA
d_gene: TRBD2
j_gene: TRBJ2-1
v_gene: TRBV13
CDR3aa: CASSAPWGGLAGGWGSYNEQFF
CDR3nt: TGTGCCAGCAGCGCCCCGTGGGGGGGACTAGCGGGAGGTTGGGGCTCCTACAATGAGCAGTTCTTC

abundance: NA
d_gene: NA
j_gene: TRBJ2-5
v_gene: TRBV5-6
CDR3aa: CASSADRGGWETQYF
CDR3nt: TGTGCCAGCAGCGCCGACAGGGGAGGGTGGGAGACCCAGTACTTC

abundance: NA
d_gene: NA
j_gene: TRBJ1-6
v_gene: TRBV11-2
CDR3aa: CASSFPGVSGSSYNSPLHF
CDR3nt: TGTGCCAGCAGCTTTCCAGGAGTCTCGGGGAGCTCCTATAATTCACCCCTCCACTTT

abundance: few
d_gene: NA
j_gene: TRBJ1-1
v_gene: TRBV6-1
CDR3aa: CASSAVGASTEAFF
CDR3nt: TGTGCCAGCAGTGCGGTGGGCGCCTCTACTGAAGCTTTCTTT

abundance: NA
d_gene: TRBD2
j_gene: TRBJ2-1
v_gene: TRBV4-2
CDR3aa: CASSQDFGLESYEQFF
CDR3nt: TGTGCCAGCAGCCAAGATTTTGGACTAGAGTCTTATGAGCAGTTCTTC